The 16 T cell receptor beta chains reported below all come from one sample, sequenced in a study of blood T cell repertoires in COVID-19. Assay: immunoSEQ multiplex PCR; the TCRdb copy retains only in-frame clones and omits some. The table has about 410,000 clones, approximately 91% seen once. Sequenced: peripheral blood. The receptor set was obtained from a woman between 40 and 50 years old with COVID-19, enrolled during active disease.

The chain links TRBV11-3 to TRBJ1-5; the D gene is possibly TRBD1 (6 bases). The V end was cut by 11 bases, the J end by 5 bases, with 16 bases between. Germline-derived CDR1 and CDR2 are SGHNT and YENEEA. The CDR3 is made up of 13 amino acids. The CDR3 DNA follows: TGTGCCCCCGACAGGAGAGCCGATCAGCCCCAGCATTTT. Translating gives CAPDRRADQPQHF.

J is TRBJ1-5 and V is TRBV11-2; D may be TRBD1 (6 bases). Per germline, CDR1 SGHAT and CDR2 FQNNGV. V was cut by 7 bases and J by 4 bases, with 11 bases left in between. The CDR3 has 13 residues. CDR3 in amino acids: CASTQGLNQPQHF. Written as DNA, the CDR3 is TGTGCCAGCACACAGGGTCTTAATCAGCCCCAGCATTTT.

This CDR3 reads CASSYVGLSLNTEAFF. DNA of the CDR3: TGTGCCAGCAGTTACGTGGGACTGAGTTTGAACACTGAAGCTTTCTTT. The chain carries TRBV6-2 or TRBV6-3 and TRBJ1-1; possibly TRBD1 for D (5 bases). Trimming shortened V by 2 bases and J by 0 bases, and 13 bases separated the two germline ends. Germline CDR1 is MNHEY and CDR2 is SVGEGT. The CDR3 runs 16 residues.

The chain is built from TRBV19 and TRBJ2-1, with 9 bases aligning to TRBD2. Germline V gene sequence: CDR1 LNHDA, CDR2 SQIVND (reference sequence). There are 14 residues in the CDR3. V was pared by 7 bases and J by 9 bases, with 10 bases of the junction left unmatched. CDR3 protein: CASMLREGHVEQFF. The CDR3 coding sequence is TGTGCCAGTATGTTGCGGGAGGGCCATGTTGAGCAGTTCTTC.

The chain's CDR3 is CASSFHTPTSGNQPQHF. The DNA of the CDR3 is TGTGCCAGCAGTTTCCACACCCCGACATCTGGCAATCAGCCCCAGCATTTT. The genes are TRBV27 and TRBJ1-5; no clear D. V lost 3 bases and J 2 bases, leaving 17 bases between the germline ends. Germline V gives CDR1 MNHEY, CDR2 SMNVEV (reference sequence). CDR3 length: 17 residues.

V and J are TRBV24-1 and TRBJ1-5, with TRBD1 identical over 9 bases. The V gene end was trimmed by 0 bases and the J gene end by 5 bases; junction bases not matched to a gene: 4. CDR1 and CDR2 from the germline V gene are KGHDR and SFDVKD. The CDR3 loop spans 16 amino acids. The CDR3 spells CATSDLNRGRHQPQHF. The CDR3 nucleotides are TGTGCCACCAGTGATTTGAACAGGGGGCGTCATCAGCCCCAGCATTTT.

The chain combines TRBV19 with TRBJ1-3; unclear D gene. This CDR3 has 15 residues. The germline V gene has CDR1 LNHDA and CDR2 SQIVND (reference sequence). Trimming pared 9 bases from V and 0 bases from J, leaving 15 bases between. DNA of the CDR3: TGTGCCAGCGAAATAGGCGGGAGCTCTGGAAACACCATATATTTT. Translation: CASEIGGSSGNTIYF.

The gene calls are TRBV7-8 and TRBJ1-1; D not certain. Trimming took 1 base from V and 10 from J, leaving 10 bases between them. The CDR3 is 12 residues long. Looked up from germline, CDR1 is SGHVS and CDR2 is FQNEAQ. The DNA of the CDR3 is TGTGCCAGCAGCTTAGTGGGCTTGTCAGCTTTCTTT. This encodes CASSLVGLSAFF. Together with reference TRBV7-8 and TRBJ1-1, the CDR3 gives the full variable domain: GAGVSQSPRYKVAKRGQDVALRCDPISGHVSLFWYQQALGQGPEFLTYFQNEAQLDKSGLPSDRFFAERPEGSVSTLKIQRTQQEDSAVYLCASSLVGLSAFFGQGTRLTVV.

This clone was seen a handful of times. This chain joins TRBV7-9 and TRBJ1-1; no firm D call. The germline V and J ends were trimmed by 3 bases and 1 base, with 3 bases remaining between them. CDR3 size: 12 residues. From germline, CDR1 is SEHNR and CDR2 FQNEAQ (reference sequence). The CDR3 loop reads CASSFGNTEAFF. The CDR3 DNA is TGTGCCAGCAGCTTCGGGAACACTGAAGCTTTCTTT.

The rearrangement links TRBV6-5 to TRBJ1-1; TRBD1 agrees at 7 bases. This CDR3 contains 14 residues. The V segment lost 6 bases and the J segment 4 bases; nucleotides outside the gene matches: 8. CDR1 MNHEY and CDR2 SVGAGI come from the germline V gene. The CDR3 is CASRHDRATTEAFF. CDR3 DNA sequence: TGTGCCAGCAGACACGACAGGGCGACCACTGAAGCTTTCTTT.

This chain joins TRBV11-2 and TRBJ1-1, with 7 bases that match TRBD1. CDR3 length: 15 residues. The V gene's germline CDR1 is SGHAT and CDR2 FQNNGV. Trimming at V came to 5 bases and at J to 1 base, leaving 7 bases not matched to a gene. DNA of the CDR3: TGTGCCAGCAGCCGCTTGGGACAGCAGAACACTGAAGCTTTCTTT. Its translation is CASSRLGQQNTEAFF.

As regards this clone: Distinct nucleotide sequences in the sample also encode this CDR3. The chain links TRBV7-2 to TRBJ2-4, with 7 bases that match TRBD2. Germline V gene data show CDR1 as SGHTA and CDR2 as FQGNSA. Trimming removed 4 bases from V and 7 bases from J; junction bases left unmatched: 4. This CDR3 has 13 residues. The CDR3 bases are TGTGCCAGCAGCTCGGGTAGCGGGAACATTCAGTACTTC. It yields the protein CASSSGSGNIQYF.

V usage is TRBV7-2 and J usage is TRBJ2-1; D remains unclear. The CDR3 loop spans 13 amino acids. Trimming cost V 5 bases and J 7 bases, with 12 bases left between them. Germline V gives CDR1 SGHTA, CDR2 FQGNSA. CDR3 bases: TGTGCCAGCAGCCCGTTGTTGCGGAATGAGCAGTTCTTC. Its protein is CASSPLLRNEQFF.

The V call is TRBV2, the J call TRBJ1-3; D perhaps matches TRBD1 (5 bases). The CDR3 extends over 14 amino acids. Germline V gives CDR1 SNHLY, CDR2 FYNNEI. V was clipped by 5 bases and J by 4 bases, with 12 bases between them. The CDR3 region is CASSPRRDGNTIYF. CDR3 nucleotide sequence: TGTGCCAGCAGTCCTAGGAGGGACGGAAACACCATATATTTT.

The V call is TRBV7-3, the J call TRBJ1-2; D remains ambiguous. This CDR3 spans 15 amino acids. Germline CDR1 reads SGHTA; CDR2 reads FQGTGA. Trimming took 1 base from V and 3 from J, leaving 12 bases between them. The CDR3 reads CASSLKSPRDYGYTF. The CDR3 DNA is TGTGCCAGCAGCTTAAAGAGTCCCCGAGACTATGGCTACACCTTC.

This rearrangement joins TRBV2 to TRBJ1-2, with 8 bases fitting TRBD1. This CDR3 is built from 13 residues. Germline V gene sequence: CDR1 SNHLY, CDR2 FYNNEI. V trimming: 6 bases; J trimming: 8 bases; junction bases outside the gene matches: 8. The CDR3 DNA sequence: TGTGCCAGCAGGGAGACAGGGGTGAGCGGCTACACCTTC. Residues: CASRETGVSGYTF.